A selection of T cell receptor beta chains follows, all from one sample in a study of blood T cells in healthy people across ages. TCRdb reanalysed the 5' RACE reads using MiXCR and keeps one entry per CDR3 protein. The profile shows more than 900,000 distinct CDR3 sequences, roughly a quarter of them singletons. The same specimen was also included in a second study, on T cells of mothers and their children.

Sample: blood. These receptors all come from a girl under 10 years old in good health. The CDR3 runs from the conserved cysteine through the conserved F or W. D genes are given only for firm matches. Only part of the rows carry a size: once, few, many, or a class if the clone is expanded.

cdr3_nt: TGTGCCAGCAGTGGCGAAGGAGGGCGCCTAGGAGCTTTCTTT; cdr3_aa: CASSGEGGRLGAFF; v_call: TRBV16; clone_size: .; j_call: TRBJ1-1; d_call: .
cdr3_nt: TGTGCCATCGCTATCGGGGGGGAAAGCACAGATACGCAGTATTTT; cdr3_aa: CAIAIGGESTDTQYF; v_call: TRBV10-3; clone_size: .; j_call: TRBJ2-3; d_call: TRBD2
cdr3_nt: TGTGCCAGCAGTTTCGGAAACCCCACCTACGAGCAGTACTTC; cdr3_aa: CASSFGNPTYEQYF; v_call: TRBV27; clone_size: .; j_call: TRBJ2-7; d_call: .
cdr3_nt: TGCAGTGCTAGACCCGGACAGGGTGGTTCGTGGGAGACCCAGTACTTC; cdr3_aa: CSARPGQGGSWETQYF; v_call: TRBV20-1; clone_size: few; j_call: TRBJ2-5; d_call: TRBD1
cdr3_nt: TGTGCCAGCAGCCCCTTCGTAGGTCCCGTATACAATGAGCAGTTCTTC; cdr3_aa: CASSPFVGPVYNEQFF; v_call: TRBV12-3/TRBV12-4; clone_size: .; j_call: TRBJ2-1; d_call: .
cdr3_nt: TGTGCCATCAGTGACAGACCGAACACCGGGGAGCTGTTTTTT; cdr3_aa: CAISDRPNTGELFF; v_call: TRBV10-3; clone_size: .; j_call: TRBJ2-2; d_call: .
cdr3_nt: TGCAGCGTAAAAGGGACAGGGGGCGACATTCAGTACTTC; cdr3_aa: CSVKGTGGDIQYF; v_call: TRBV29-1; clone_size: .; j_call: TRBJ2-4; d_call: TRBD1
cdr3_nt: TGTGCCAGCAGTCCTCTACTAAGGACGGGGGGAAACATTCAGTACTTC; cdr3_aa: CASSPLLRTGGNIQYF; v_call: TRBV28; clone_size: few; j_call: TRBJ2-4; d_call: TRBD2
cdr3_nt: TGCAGCGTTGTAGGTCAGGCTGCCGGAGATACGCAGTATTTT; cdr3_aa: CSVVGQAAGDTQYF; v_call: TRBV29-1; clone_size: few; j_call: TRBJ2-3; d_call: .
cdr3_nt: TGTGCCAGCAGCCCCGGAGGGCCGGGACAGGGAATAGGAACTGAAGCTTTCTTT; cdr3_aa: CASSPGGPGQGIGTEAFF; v_call: TRBV5-5; clone_size: .; j_call: TRBJ1-1; d_call: TRBD1
cdr3_nt: TGCGCCAGCAGCCAAGAGTTGGAGGCAGGAAACTATGGCTACACCTTC; cdr3_aa: CASSQELEAGNYGYTF; v_call: TRBV4-3; clone_size: few; j_call: TRBJ1-2; d_call: .
cdr3_nt: TGTGCCAGCAGCTTAACGTCGGGACAGCGTGCCTACGAGCAGTACTTC; cdr3_aa: CASSLTSGQRAYEQYF; v_call: TRBV7-6; clone_size: few; j_call: TRBJ2-7; d_call: TRBD1
cdr3_nt: TGCAGTGCTAGAGAGGACAGGGAAATGAACACTGAAGCTTTCTTT; cdr3_aa: CSAREDREMNTEAFF; v_call: TRBV20-1; clone_size: once; j_call: TRBJ1-1; d_call: TRBD1
cdr3_nt: TGTGCCACCAGTGATTTGGGTTCAGCGGGGAACACTGAAGCTTTCTTT; cdr3_aa: CATSDLGSAGNTEAFF; v_call: TRBV24-1; clone_size: .; j_call: TRBJ1-1; d_call: .
cdr3_nt: TGTGCCACGAGCGGTTCAACCTACGAGCAGTGCTTC; cdr3_aa: CATSGSTYEQCF; v_call: TRBV28; clone_size: few; j_call: TRBJ2-7; d_call: .
cdr3_nt: TGTGCCAGCGGACAGGACCCAAAGAGTAGTGGCTACACCTTC; cdr3_aa: CASGQDPKSSGYTF; v_call: TRBV6-5; clone_size: few; j_call: TRBJ1-2; d_call: TRBD1
cdr3_nt: TGTGCCAGCAGCCCTAATCCTAGCGGGACCACAGATACGCAGTATTTT; cdr3_aa: CASSPNPSGTTDTQYF; v_call: TRBV6-5; clone_size: .; j_call: TRBJ2-3; d_call: TRBD2
cdr3_nt: TGTGCTAGTGGTTCGAACGTACGGACAGGCACAGATACGCAGTATTTT; cdr3_aa: CASGSNVRTGTDTQYF; v_call: TRBV12-5; clone_size: .; j_call: TRBJ2-3; d_call: .
cdr3_nt: TGTGCCAGCAGGAGCGGGACCTACAATGAGCAGTTCTTC; cdr3_aa: CASRSGTYNEQFF; v_call: TRBV28; clone_size: .; j_call: TRBJ2-1; d_call: TRBD2
cdr3_nt: TGCGCCAGCAGTGAGGCCGGCCTCTATGGCTACACCTTC; cdr3_aa: CASSEAGLYGYTF; v_call: TRBV10-2; clone_size: .; j_call: TRBJ1-2; d_call: .
cdr3_nt: TGTGCCAGCAGTTTTTACGGGGGCACAGATACGCAGTATTTT; cdr3_aa: CASSFYGGTDTQYF; v_call: TRBV27; clone_size: few; j_call: TRBJ2-3; d_call: .
cdr3_nt: TGTGCCAGCAGCCAGGGACTAGCGGGGCCCGGGGAGCTGTTTTTT; cdr3_aa: CASSQGLAGPGELFF; v_call: TRBV11-3; clone_size: few; j_call: TRBJ2-2; d_call: TRBD2
cdr3_nt: TGTGCCAGCAGCTTGGACAGTGGGGGGAACACTGAAGCTTTCTTT; cdr3_aa: CASSLDSGGNTEAFF; v_call: TRBV7-2; clone_size: few; j_call: TRBJ1-1; d_call: .
cdr3_nt: TGTGCCACCAGCAGAACTCACTCTTCGTCCGGCGAGCAGTACTTC; cdr3_aa: CATSRTHSSSGEQYF; v_call: TRBV15; clone_size: few; j_call: TRBJ2-7; d_call: .
cdr3_nt: TGCAGCGTTGTTCCTAGCACAGATACGCAGTATTTT; cdr3_aa: CSVVPSTDTQYF; v_call: TRBV29-1; clone_size: .; j_call: TRBJ2-3; d_call: .
cdr3_nt: TGTGCCAGCAGGGATAGGCTGGGGGATCAGCCCCAGCATTTT; cdr3_aa: CASRDRLGDQPQHF; v_call: TRBV27; clone_size: many; j_call: TRBJ1-5; d_call: .
cdr3_nt: TGCAGCGTTCAAGGACGGTTAACTATGAACACTGAAGCTTTCTTT; cdr3_aa: CSVQGRLTMNTEAFF; v_call: TRBV29-1; clone_size: few; j_call: TRBJ1-1; d_call: .
cdr3_nt: TGTGCCAGCTTACAAAGCTTAGAGTCCTACAATGAGCAGTTCTTC; cdr3_aa: CASLQSLESYNEQFF; v_call: TRBV7-9; clone_size: .; j_call: TRBJ2-1; d_call: .
cdr3_nt: TGTGCCACCAGTGATGAGGTAACTCACCAAGAGACCCAGTACTTC; cdr3_aa: CATSDEVTHQETQYF; v_call: TRBV24-1; clone_size: few; j_call: TRBJ2-5; d_call: .
cdr3_nt: TGCAGCGTTGTACAGGGGGGCGAACAGTTCTTC; cdr3_aa: CSVVQGGEQFF; v_call: TRBV29-1; clone_size: .; j_call: TRBJ2-1; d_call: TRBD1
cdr3_nt: TGTGCCAGCAACCACCTTAATTCACCCCTCCACTTT; cdr3_aa: CASNHLNSPLHF; v_call: TRBV7-6; clone_size: .; j_call: TRBJ1-6; d_call: .
cdr3_nt: TGTGCCAGCAGTTTCTCAGCGGGAGTGTTAAAAAACATTCAGTACTTC; cdr3_aa: CASSFSAGVLKNIQYF; v_call: TRBV27; clone_size: .; j_call: TRBJ2-4; d_call: TRBD2